These T cell receptor beta chains were read from a single sample in a study of CD8 T cells in Susac syndrome. One entry per CDR3 protein results from TCRdb running MiXCR on the immunoSEQ multiplex PCR reads. This sample has about 250,000 distinct CDR3 sequences; just under 95% occur once, and the top ten carry approximately 0.072%. Sequenced: CD4+ T cells from PBMCs. These TCRs come from a human donor with multiple sclerosis. Each CDR3 is given with its conserved first and last residue. D genes are given only for firm matches. A clone size is listed for some rows: how often the clone was seen (once, few, many), or a class if it is expanded.

V	J	D	size	DNA	CDR3
TRBV4-1	TRBJ2-3	TRBD2	.	TGCGCCAGCAGCCAAGACGGGACTAGCGGGGGGCCTCGGGCAGATACGCAGTATTTT	CASSQDGTSGGPRADTQYF
TRBV9	TRBJ1-6	.	.	TGTGCCAGCAGCATCTTAGGGGAATATAATTCACCCCTCCACTTT	CASSILGEYNSPLHF
TRBV25-1	TRBJ2-3	.	.	TGTGCCAGCAGTGAACCCAAGGGAAATTCAGATACGCAGTATTTT	CASSEPKGNSDTQYF
TRBV29-1	TRBJ2-1	TRBD1	.	TGCAGCGTAACGACAGGGTGGGGTGAGCAGTTCTTC	CSVTTGWGEQFF
TRBV27	TRBJ2-2	.	.	TGTGCCAGCAGTAGACCCCTGGCCGGGGAGCTGTTTTTT	CASSRPLAGELFF
TRBV10-2	TRBJ2-3	.	once	TGCGCCAGCAGCGACCCCCGCATGGCAGATACGCAGTATTTT	CASSDPRMADTQYF
TRBV10-3	TRBJ2-3	.	.	TGTGCCATCAGTGAGCGAGATACGCAGTATTTT	CAISERDTQYF
TRBV19	TRBJ1-1	.	.	TGTGCCAGTAGTACCTCCGCCAGGGTGGGCACTGAAGCTTTCTTT	CASSTSARVGTEAFF
TRBV29-1	TRBJ2-3	.	.	TGCAGCGTTGAAGACCGGATTGGCATCGATACGCAGTATTTT	CSVEDRIGIDTQYF
TRBV19	TRBJ2-5	TRBD1	.	TGTGCCAGTAGTACGGGACAGCCAGAGACCCAGTACTTC	CASSTGQPETQYF
TRBV5-4	TRBJ1-3	TRBD1	once	TGTGCCAGCAGCAGCGACAGGGGGCTTCAATCTGGAAACACCATATATTTT	CASSSDRGLQSGNTIYF
TRBV7-2	TRBJ2-2	TRBD2	.	TGTGCCAGCAGCTTCCCGGGACTAGCGAGCACCGGGGAGCTGTTTTTT	CASSFPGLASTGELFF
TRBV19	TRBJ1-1	TRBD1	.	TGTGCCAGTAGTAGGGACAGGAAATCGAACACTGAAGCTTTCTTT	CASSRDRKSNTEAFF
TRBV29-1	TRBJ2-7	.	once	TGCAGCGTTGCCGGGACACCGGCCTACGAGCAGTACTTC	CSVAGTPAYEQYF
TRBV20-1	TRBJ1-4	.	once	TGCAGTGCCCAGGAGGCAGAGGGGAAGAGGGAAAAACTGTTTTTT	CSAQEAEGKREKLFF
TRBV30	TRBJ2-3	TRBD2	.	TGTGCCTGGGGACTAGCGACTTTCACAGATACGCAGTATTTT	CAWGLATFTDTQYF
TRBV10-3	TRBJ2-5	TRBD1	.	TGTGCCATCCAGACAGGGTCCCAAGAGACCCAGTACTTC	CAIQTGSQETQYF
TRBV19	TRBJ1-3	TRBD1	.	TGTGCCAGTAGTGAAGGGACAGGCTCTGGAAACACCATATATTTT	CASSEGTGSGNTIYF
TRBV15	TRBJ2-7	TRBD1	.	TGTGCCACCAGCAGAGATCCCAGGACAGGCGAGCAGTACTTC	CATSRDPRTGEQYF
TRBV4-1	TRBJ1-2	.	.	TGCGCCAGCAGCCAAGACCCCCAGACAGCTATGTATGGCTACACCTTC	CASSQDPQTAMYGYTF
TRBV27	TRBJ2-2	TRBD1	.	TGTGCCAGCAGTTACAGGGGTGGAACCCGCGCGAACACCGGGGAGCTGTTTTTT	CASSYRGGTRANTGELFF
TRBV9	TRBJ1-4	TRBD1	few	TGTGCCAGCAGCGTAGCTGACAGGGAAGGTGAAAAACTGTTTTTT	CASSVADREGEKLFF
TRBV28	TRBJ2-1	.	once	TGTGCCAGCAGTTTATTCGGACAGCCGGGGCAGTTCTTC	CASSLFGQPGQFF
TRBV20-1	TRBJ1-2	.	once	TGCAGTGCACTGGGACCTAACTATGGCTACACCTTC	CSALGPNYGYTF
TRBV4-1	TRBJ2-1	.	.	TGCGCCAGCAGCCAAGATCGAAAGCAGTTCTTC	CASSQDRKQFF
TRBV27	TRBJ1-5	.	once	TGTGCCAGCAGGGACCAGAGTAATAGCAATCAGCCCCAGCATTTT	CASRDQSNSNQPQHF
TRBV24-1	TRBJ2-1	TRBD2	.	TGTGCCACCAGTGATTTGCTTAGCGGGGTACACAATGAGCAGTTCTTC	CATSDLLSGVHNEQFF
TRBV13	TRBJ2-1	TRBD2	.	TGTGCCAGCAGCCTAGCGGGACCGAATGAGCAGTTCTTC	CASSLAGPNEQFF
TRBV10-2	TRBJ1-2	TRBD1	.	TGCGCCAGCAATAGCGGGACAGGGCATTGGGGCTACACCTTC	CASNSGTGHWGYTF
TRBV29-1	TRBJ2-3	.	.	TGCAGCGTTGGCCTAGCGATGGATACGCAGTATTTT	CSVGLAMDTQYF
TRBV9	TRBJ1-1	TRBD1	.	TGTGCCAGCAGCGTACTAAACCCCCCGACAGGGCCCACTGAAGCTTTCTTT	CASSVLNPPTGPTEAFF
TRBV5-4	TRBJ1-5	.	.	TGTGCCAGCAGCCAGGAGGGAAGGCCCCAGCATTTT	CASSQEGRPQHF
TRBV20-1	TRBJ2-5	TRBD2	.	TGCAGTGCTCGGCCGCGGCGCGGGGGGCCCGCTTGGACCCAGTACTTC	CSARPRRGGPAWTQYF
TRBV27	TRBJ1-5	.	.	TGTGCCAGCAGCGCCGTAGGAGAGGGCAATCAGCCCCAGCATTTT	CASSAVGEGNQPQHF
TRBV5-1	TRBJ2-2	TRBD2	few	TGCGCCAGCAGCCCTGCGGGGGCGAACACCGGGGAGCTGTTTTTT	CASSPAGANTGELFF
TRBV23-1	TRBJ1-3	.	.	TGCGCCAGCAGTCAATCATCAGCCATTCACTCTGGAAACACCATATATTTT	CASSQSSAIHSGNTIYF
TRBV6-5	TRBJ1-1	.	.	TGTGCCACCAGACGTGACGGACAGAAGAACACTGAAGCTTTCTTT	CATRRDGQKNTEAFF
TRBV6-6	TRBJ1-2	.	.	TGTGCCAGCAGTTACTCGGGGGGAGACTATGGCTACACCTTC	CASSYSGGDYGYTF
TRBV19	TRBJ2-3	TRBD1	.	TGTGCCTCGGGACAGACCACAGATACGCAGTATTTT	CASGQTTDTQYF
TRBV20-1	TRBJ2-3	.	once	TGCAGTGCTAGAGTGGGTGGGACCCTCCAGCGGTATACGCAGTATTTT	CSARVGGTLQRYTQYF
TRBV2	TRBJ2-5	TRBD2	.	TGTGCCAGCTCTGTCGGGGGGACCGAAGAGACCCAGTACTTC	CASSVGGTEETQYF
TRBV30	TRBJ1-5	.	.	TGTGCCTGGAGTCCAGGACAGAACAATCAGCCCCAGCATTTT	CAWSPGQNNQPQHF
TRBV9	TRBJ1-4	.	.	TGTGCCAGCAGCCCCCAGGGGTCCCCTAATGAAAAACTGTTTTTT	CASSPQGSPNEKLFF
TRBV2	TRBJ2-4	TRBD1	.	TGTGCCAGCAGTCCGACAGGGGGGGAAGCCAAAAACATTCAGTACTTC	CASSPTGGEAKNIQYF
TRBV18	TRBJ2-1	.	.	TGTGCCAGCTCTCTTCGGACAGAGTACAATGAGCAGTTCTTC	CASSLRTEYNEQFF
TRBV7-2	TRBJ2-2	TRBD1	.	TGTGCCAGCAGCGGACAGACACAGGGGGCGAACACCGGGGAGCTGTTTTTT	CASSGQTQGANTGELFF
TRBV7-2	TRBJ1-6	.	.	TGTGCCAGCAGCTCCCCAGGGAGCTCCTATAATTCACCCCTCCACTTT	CASSSPGSSYNSPLHF